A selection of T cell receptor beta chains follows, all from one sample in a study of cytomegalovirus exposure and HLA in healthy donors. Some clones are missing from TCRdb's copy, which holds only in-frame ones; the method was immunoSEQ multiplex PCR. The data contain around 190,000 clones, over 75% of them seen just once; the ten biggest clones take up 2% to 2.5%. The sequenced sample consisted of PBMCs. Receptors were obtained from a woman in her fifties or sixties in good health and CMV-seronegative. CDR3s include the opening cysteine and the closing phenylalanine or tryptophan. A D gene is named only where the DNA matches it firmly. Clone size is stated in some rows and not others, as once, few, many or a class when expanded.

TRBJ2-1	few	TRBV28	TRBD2	CASSGGGSGNEQFF	TGTGCCAGCAGTGGTGGCGGGAGTGGCAATGAGCAGTTCTTC
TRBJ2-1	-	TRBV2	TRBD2	CASSETRGGVNEQFF	TGTGCCAGCAGTGAAACGAGGGGAGGGGTCAATGAGCAGTTCTTC
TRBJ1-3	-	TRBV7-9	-	CASRETGGGNTIYF	TGTGCCAGCAGAGAGACAGGCGGCGGAAACACCATATATTTT
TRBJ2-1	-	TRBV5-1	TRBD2	CASSLLAGGPNEQFF	TGCGCCAGCAGCCTACTAGCGGGAGGGCCCAATGAGCAGTTCTTC
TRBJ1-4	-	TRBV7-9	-	CASSLAINEKLFF	TGTGCCAGCAGCTTAGCCATTAATGAAAAACTGTTTTTT
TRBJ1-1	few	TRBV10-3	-	CAISEAQGYTEAFF	TGTGCCATCAGTGAGGCCCAGGGATACACTGAAGCTTTCTTT
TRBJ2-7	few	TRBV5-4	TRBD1	CASSQDRGTYEQYF	TGTGCCAGCAGTCAGGACAGGGGGACCTACGAGCAGTACTTC
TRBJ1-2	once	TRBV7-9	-	CASSLVITSATYGYTF	TGTGCCAGCAGCTTAGTTATTACAAGCGCGACCTATGGCTACACCTTC
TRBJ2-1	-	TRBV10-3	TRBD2	CAISAMAGGPNEQFF	TGTGCCATCAGCGCAATGGCGGGAGGGCCAAATGAGCAGTTCTTC
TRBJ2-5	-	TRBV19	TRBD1	CASSPGTGGPTRETQYF	TGTGCCAGTAGTCCCGGGACAGGGGGCCCTACACGAGAGACCCAGTACTTC
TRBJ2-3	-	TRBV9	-	CASSVETSSTDTQYF	TGTGCCAGCAGCGTGGAGACGAGTAGCACAGATACGCAGTATTTT
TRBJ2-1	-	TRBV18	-	CASSPRDRTSEQFF	TGTGCCAGCTCACCACGTGACAGGACCAGTGAGCAGTTCTTC
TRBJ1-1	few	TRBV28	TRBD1	CASSDPGQTVFDTEAFF	TGTGCCAGCAGTGATCCGGGACAGACGGTTTTTGACACTGAAGCTTTCTTT
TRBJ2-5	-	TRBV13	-	CASSSSPGHGQETQYF	TGTGCCAGCAGCTCATCACCAGGACATGGCCAAGAGACCCAGTACTTC
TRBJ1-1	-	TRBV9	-	CASSLAGGGEAEAFF	TGTGCCAGCAGCCTAGCAGGAGGGGGGGAGGCTGAAGCTTTCTTT
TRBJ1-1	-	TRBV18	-	CASSIAEGQAFF	TGTGCCAGCTCGATCGCGGAGGGGCAGGCTTTCTTT
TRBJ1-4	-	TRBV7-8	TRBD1	CASSLTGQGSNEKLFF	TGTGCCAGCAGCTTAACCGGACAGGGGAGTAATGAAAAACTGTTTTTT
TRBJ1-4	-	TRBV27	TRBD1	CASTSSNRGEKLFF	TGTGCCAGCACTTCATCAAACAGGGGTGAAAAACTGTTTTTT
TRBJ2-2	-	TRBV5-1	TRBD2	CASSLKSGTSVGELFF	TGCGCCAGCAGCTTGAAATCCGGGACTAGCGTCGGGGAGCTGTTTTTT
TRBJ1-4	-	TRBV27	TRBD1	CASSRQGANEKLFF	TGTGCCAGCAGTCGACAGGGGGCAAATGAAAAACTGTTTTTT
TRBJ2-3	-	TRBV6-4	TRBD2	CASRQLAGVSDTQYF	TGTGCCAGCAGACAACTAGCGGGAGTATCAGATACGCAGTATTTT
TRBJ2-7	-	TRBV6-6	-	CASSYSQRNEQYF	TGTGCCAGCAGTTACTCTCAGCGGAACGAGCAGTACTTC
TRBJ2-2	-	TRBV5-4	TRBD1	CASSWDRSNTGELFF	TGTGCCAGCAGCTGGGACAGGAGCAACACCGGGGAGCTGTTTTTT
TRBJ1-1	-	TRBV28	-	CASSSPSQGRNTEAFF	TGTGCTAGCAGTTCGCCCTCCCAGGGGAGGAACACTGAAGCTTTCTTT
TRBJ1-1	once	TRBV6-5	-	CASSLGRGTGAFF	TGTGCCAGCAGCCTAGGACGGGGAACGGGAGCTTTCTTT
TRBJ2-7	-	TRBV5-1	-	CASSQRRTASYEQYF	TGCGCCAGCAGCCAAAGGAGGACAGCTTCCTACGAGCAGTACTTC
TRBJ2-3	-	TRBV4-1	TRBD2	CASSPTSLAGITSTDTQYF	TGCGCCAGCAGCCCAACCTCGCTAGCGGGTATAACTAGCACAGATACGCAGTATTTT